This T cell receptor (beta chain) was recorded in a study of identical twins. Study results and caveats: Recombination models fit unrelated individuals' TCR alpha sharing but underestimated twins'.

This clonotype was recorded a few times. Its antigen is not identified. Addition of a universal primer site occurred through template switching, and cDNA carried unique molecular identifiers. TCRdb recomputed calls from the 5' RACE reads with MiXCR, one row per CDR3 protein. Among some 240,000 distinct CDR3 sequences listed, about 8.9% were seen once. All donors comprised healthy Caucasians. The V end was cut by 6 bases, the J end by 0 bases, with 11 bases between. Germline assignment: CDR1 MRHNA and CDR2 SNTAGT. The CDR3 length is 15 residues. This same sample was also part of a study on yellow fever vaccine responses in identical twins.

The sample comprised CD8+ T cells sorted from blood. The receptor's source is a woman under 30 in good health. This chain connects TRBV6-4 to TRBJ2-2; D perhaps matches TRBD1 (6 bases). The CDR3 loop reads CASSPRDTNTGELFF. In DNA form, the CDR3 reads TGTGCCAGCAGCCCCAGGGACACGAACACCGGGGAGCTGTTTTTT.